This T cell receptor (beta chain) was sequenced for a study of PD-1 blockade in classical Hodgkin lymphoma. Study at large: Once every 2 weeks, patients received intravenous nivolumab at 3 mg/kg.

Stated time point: cycle 4 day 1 (C4D1), after 5 to 7 weeks of nivolumab. Every patient relapsed after autologous stem cell transplantation, and brentuximab vedotin exposure varied. Isolation of CD4+ T cells from thawed PBMCs was performed by magnetic negative selection. Concerning this clone itself: Its antigen is unidentified.

Assay used: immunoSEQ multiplex PCR; TCRdb lists only in-frame clones, some missing. The table lists roughly 20,000 clones, roughly 80% of them singletons. The CDR3 runs to 15 residues. CDR1 SGHTA and CDR2 FQGNSA come from the germline V gene. The germline V and J ends were trimmed by 5 bases and 1 base, with 12 bases remaining between them. Study observations and caveats: Those patients who began receiving nivolumab less than 1 year after ASCT had lower diversity, and they were excluded. Complete responders' baseline diversity resembled that of newly diagnosed patients. The CD4+ diversity rise by C4D1 was clearest in complete responders.

This rearrangement joins TRBV7-2 to TRBJ2-1, with D maybe TRBD1 (6 bases). The receptor comes from a human donor with classical Hodgkin lymphoma. Here the sequenced sample was CD4+ T cells from blood, taken before the fourth cycle of nivolumab. This CDR3 is CASSIAGDSYNEQFF. The CDR3 DNA sequence: TGTGCCAGCAGCATTGCAGGGGATTCCTACAATGAGCAGTTCTTC.